Listed here are 23 T cell receptor beta chains from one sample, sequenced in a study of vaccination and CD4 T cells after COVID-19. Stated treatment: approximately 10-day PBMC culture with coronavirus spike peptide pools or control peptides (ViraFEST assay). The antigens of these receptors remain unknown. Scientists ran DNA taken from cultured CD4+ T cells through the Oncomine TCR Beta short-read assay for sequencing. Each CDR3 protein gets one entry after TCRdb re-called the PCR reads with MiXCR. The profile shows approximately 19,000 distinct CDR3 sequences, 35% to 50% of them singletons. This material consisted of CD4+ T cells from blood, cultured in vitro, taken after SARS-CoV-2 vaccination. Source of these receptors: a human donor who had recovered from COVID-19.

J is TRBJ2-1 and V is TRBV7-2; 9 bases match TRBD1. CDR3 length: 15 residues. The junction had 6 bases not matched to a gene; V was cut back by 5 bases and J by 4 bases. CDR1 is SGHTA and CDR2 is FQGNSA in the germline V gene. The CDR3 is CASSLGTGPYNEQFF. The DNA of the CDR3 is TGTGCCAGCAGCCTCGGGACAGGGCCTTACAATGAGCAGTTCTTC.

V usage is TRBV9 and J usage is TRBJ2-5, with TRBD2 identical over 9 bases. The CDR3 is made up of 15 amino acids. Germline CDR1 reads SGDLS; CDR2 reads YYNGEE. The ends lost 4 bases at V and 2 bases at J; junction bases unmatched: 6. The CDR3 here is CASSRGGAYQETQYF. The DNA of the CDR3 is TGTGCCAGCAGCCGCGGGGGGGCCTATCAAGAGACCCAGTACTTC.

This sequence joins TRBV7-6 and TRBJ2-6; 7 bases agree with TRBD1. V lost 4 bases and J lost 8; bases outside the gene matches: 2. CDR3 size: 13 residues. The germline CDR1 and CDR2 sequences are SGHVS and FNYEAQ. CDR3 region: CASSSGQTNVLTF. The CDR3 nucleotides are TGTGCCAGCAGCTCGGGACAGACCAACGTCCTGACTTTC.

The gene calls are TRBV20-1 and TRBJ1-5; D unresolved. Trimming cost V 7 bases and J 1 base, with 11 bases left between them. The germline V gene encodes CDR1 DFQATT and CDR2 SNEGSKA (reference sequence). CDR3 size: 13 residues. CDR3 loop: CSVAIPSNQPQHF. CDR3 DNA sequence: TGCAGTGTGGCCATTCCAAGCAATCAGCCCCAGCATTTT.

The V call is TRBV6-2 or TRBV6-3, the J call TRBJ2-5, with TRBD2 identical over 9 bases. The CDR3 runs 15 residues. After removal of 2 bases from V and 5 bases from J, the junction contained 6 bases not matched to a gene. CDR1 MNHEY and CDR2 SVGEGT come from the germline V gene. The CDR3 loop is CASSYGEREVETQYF. The CDR3 DNA reads as TGTGCCAGCAGTTACGGAGAGCGGGAGGTGGAGACCCAGTACTTC.

The rearrangement joins TRBV2 to TRBJ1-1; D possibly corresponds to TRBD1 (5 bases). The CDR3 has 13 amino acids. Germline assignment: CDR1 SNHLY and CDR2 FYNNEI. Trimming pared 7 bases from V and 1 base from J, leaving 10 bases between. The CDR3 loop is CASKFGGNTEAFF. CDR3 bases: TGTGCCAGCAAGTTCGGGGGGAACACTGAAGCTTTCTTT.

The rearrangement links TRBV7-9 to TRBJ1-2, with D possibly being TRBD1 (6 bases). The CDR3 is 13 amino acids. V dropped 2 bases and J dropped 4 bases, with 8 bases sitting between them. Germline CDR1 SEHNR, CDR2 FQNEAQ (reference sequence). The CDR3 spells CASSLQGSYGYTF. DNA of the CDR3: TGTGCCAGCAGCTTACAGGGGTCCTATGGCTACACCTTC.

The chain links TRBV2 to TRBJ1-2, with a possible D match to TRBD1 (6 bases). The CDR3 length is 13 residues. CDR1 and CDR2 (germline): SNHLY, FYNNEI. The V end was cut by 8 bases, the J end by 5 bases, with 15 bases between. The CDR3 DNA is TGTGCCAGCGGGGGACATCTAGATTATGGCTACACCTTC. Its translation: CASGGHLDYGYTF. Based on the CDR3 plus reference TRBV2 and TRBJ1-2, the full variable domain is EPEVTQTPSHQVTQMGQEVILRCVPISNHLYFYWYRQILGQKVEFLVSFYNNEISEKSEIFDDQFSVERPDGSNFTLKIRSTKLEDSAMYFCASGGHLDYGYTFGSGTRLTVV.

CDR3 in amino acids: CASSDRYNQPQHF. The DNA for the CDR3 is TGTGCCAGCAGCGACCGTTACAATCAGCCCCAGCATTTT. The chain couples TRBV6-2 or TRBV6-3 to TRBJ1-5; D is uncertain. The V end lost 6 bases, the J end lost 3 bases, and 9 bases lay between the germline ends. Per the germline V gene, CDR1 is MNHEY and CDR2 is SVGEGT. The CDR3 extends over 13 amino acids.

The chain carries TRBV20-1 and TRBJ2-7, with 10 nucleotides matching TRBD1. J gave up 7 bases and V 2 bases, and 8 bases lay outside the gene matches. Germline V gene sequence: CDR1 DFQATT, CDR2 SNEGSKA (reference sequence). CDR3 size: 14 residues. The CDR3 sequence is CSARPRDRGYEQYF. The CDR3 nucleotides are TGCAGTGCTAGACCAAGGGACAGGGGCTATGAGCAGTACTTC.

The chain has TRBV7-8 and TRBJ2-1; 9 bases agree with TRBD1. V dropped 6 bases and J dropped 8; count of bases not matched to a gene: 11. Germline values: CDR1 SGHVS, CDR2 FQNEAQ. The CDR3 extends over 15 amino acids. The chain's CDR3 is CASSPDRGVGDEQFF. CDR3 coding DNA: TGTGCCAGCAGTCCCGACAGGGGGGTGGGAGATGAGCAGTTCTTC.

The gene calls are TRBV20-1 and TRBJ1-4, with 8 bases identical to TRBD1. CDR3 size: 15 residues. Germline CDR1 reads DFQATT; CDR2 reads SNEGSKA (reference sequence). Trimming took 8 bases from V and 5 from J; bases not matched to a gene: 13. DNA for the CDR3: TGCAGTACCCACGGAAGGACAGGGCTGAATGAAAAACTGTTTTTT. This encodes CSTHGRTGLNEKLFF.

This clonotype was observed a few times. The chain joins TRBV10-3 to TRBJ1-1; D call uncertain. The V end was cut by 4 bases, the J end by 4 bases, with 10 bases between. Per the germline V gene, CDR1 is ENHRY and CDR2 is SYGVKD. This CDR3 has 13 residues. The CDR3 DNA follows: TGTGCCATCAGTGTAAGGGCGGGCACTGAAGCTTTCTTT. Encoded protein: CAISVRAGTEAFF.

This sequence joins TRBV6-5 and TRBJ2-3; the D is unclear. This CDR3 has 13 amino acids. Germline CDR1 MNHEY, CDR2 SVGAGI. Trimming removed 0 bases at V and 3 bases at J, with 4 bases between. The CDR3 nucleotides read TGTGCCAGCAGTTACTCGAAGACAGATACGCAGTATTTT. Residues: CASSYSKTDTQYF.

This clonotype was recorded a few times. The limits of the CDR3 on the DNA are not certain, so only TCRdb's listed CDR3 is given. V gene TRBV27 combines with J gene TRBJ1-2. From its first to its last residue, the CDR3 has 16 amino acids. Per the germline V gene, CDR1 is MNHEY and CDR2 is SMNVEV (reference sequence). CDR3 loop: CASSSSGLPESYGYTF.

This chain uses TRBV7-2 with TRBJ2-7; tentative D call: TRBD1 (5 bases). This CDR3 is built from 13 residues. Trimming left V 3 bases short and J 7 bases short, with 13 bases between. Germline CDR1 SGHTA, CDR2 FQGNSA. CDR3 sequence (DNA): TGTGCCAGCAGCTTGCAGGGTCCCGGGGAGCAGTACTTC. Its translation: CASSLQGPGEQYF.

The chain joins TRBV6-2 or TRBV6-3 to TRBJ2-6; D is ambiguous. V lost 2 bases to trimming and J lost 1 base, with 9 bases between them. This CDR3 is 16 amino acids long. Looked up from germline, CDR1 is MNHEY and CDR2 is SVGEGT. The CDR3 sequence: CASSYRQESGANVLTF. The CDR3 nucleotides read TGTGCCAGCAGTTACCGTCAAGAGTCTGGGGCCAACGTCCTGACTTTC.

This clonotype appeared once. The chain couples TRBV11-3 to TRBJ2-7, with a possible D match to TRBD2 (5 bases). The CDR3 sequence is 14 residues long. Germline V gene data show CDR1 as SGHNT and CDR2 as YENEEA. Trimming took off 4 bases at V and 6 bases at J, with 16 bases between the two ends. This CDR3 reads CASSSAGPAGEQYF. The CDR3 DNA is TGTGCCAGCAGCTCGGCCGGGCCCGCGGGCGAGCAGTACTTC.

This clonotype was found a few times. The gene calls are TRBV6-1 and TRBJ2-7, with 7 bases aligning to TRBD1. Germline trimming cut 5 bases from V and 3 bases from J; bases unmatched to any gene: 10. Germline V gene lookup returns CDR1 MNHNS and CDR2 SASEGT. The CDR3 is 15 residues long. The DNA for the CDR3 is TGTGCCAGCAGTCCCCCGGGACAGAGTTTCTACGAGCAGTACTTC. Translating it yields CASSPPGQSFYEQYF.

The V and J genes are TRBV28 and TRBJ2-3; D tentatively fits TRBD1 or TRBD2 (6 bases each). CDR1 and CDR2 from the germline V gene are MDHEN and SYDVKM. The CDR3 sequence is 14 residues long. Trimming left V 6 bases short and J 4 bases short, with 14 bases between. The CDR3 coding sequence is TGTGCCAGCAGGTCCCCAGGGGAGGCAGATACGCAGTATTTT. It translates to CASRSPGEADTQYF. The full variable domain, with the rest looked up from reference TRBV28 and TRBJ2-3, is DVKVTQSSRYLVKRTGEKVFLECVQDMDHENMFWYRQDPGLGLRLIYFSYDVKMKEKGDIPEGYSVSREKKERFSLILESASTNQTSMYLCASRSPGEADTQYFGPGTRLTVL.

This clonotype has just a few counts. The rearrangement joins TRBV20-1 to TRBJ2-7, with a tentative D call TRBD1 (6 bases). The CDR3 is 13 amino acids. CDR1 DFQATT and CDR2 SNEGSKA come from the germline V gene (reference sequence). The V end lost 6 bases, the J end lost 3 bases, and 15 bases lay between the germline ends. The CDR3, as DNA: TGCAGTGCGCCTGAGACAGGCAACTACGAGCAGTACTTC. It encodes CSAPETGNYEQYF.

The V call is TRBV7-2, the J call TRBJ1-4, with D maybe TRBD1 (6 bases). V was cut by 0 bases and J by 5 bases, with 10 bases left in between. This CDR3 is 15 amino acids long. Looked up from germline, CDR1 is SGHTA and CDR2 is FQGNSA. For the CDR3, the DNA is TGTGCCAGCAGCTTAGCCGGGGGCTTGAATGAAAAACTGTTTTTT. Translation gives CASSLAGGLNEKLFF.

The rearrangement joins TRBV19 to TRBJ2-7; D possibly uses TRBD1 or TRBD2 (5 bases each). Germline-derived CDR1 and CDR2 are LNHDA and SQIVND (reference sequence). The CDR3 runs to 14 residues. Trimming pared 5 bases from V and 9 bases from J, leaving 20 bases between. CDR3 in DNA: TGTGCCAGTAGTCCCGCCGGTCGGGGCAGGGCGCAGTACTTC. Translated: CASSPAGRGRAQYF.